These 22 T cell receptor beta chains were sequenced from one sample in a study of cytomegalovirus exposure and HLA in healthy donors. The PCR was carried out with 60 Vbeta primers and 13 Jbeta primers. Clones were read by immunoSEQ multiplex PCR, and TCRdb kept only the in-frame ones, dropping some. The data show roughly 170,000 clones, with about 80% seen just once and about 7% held by the top ten. What was sequenced was PBMCs. All receptors derive from a man aged 25 to 45 in good health and CMV-seropositive.

The rearrangement links TRBV7-3 to TRBJ2-5; weak D call: TRBD1 (6 bases). This CDR3 has 14 residues. CDR1 and CDR2 from the germline V gene are SGHTA and FQGTGA. V was clipped by 5 bases and J by 1 base, with 11 bases between them. CDR3 in amino acids: CASSVGQSQETQYF. The CDR3 bases are TGTGCCAGCAGCGTCGGACAGAGCCAAGAGACCCAGTACTTC.

This clone was found once. This sequence joins TRBV27 and TRBJ2-4, with D tentatively TRBD1 (5 bases). CDR1 is MNHEY and CDR2 is SMNVEV in the germline V gene (reference sequence). Trimming took off 3 bases at V and 5 bases at J, with 8 bases between the two ends. The CDR3 runs 13 residues. The CDR3 spells CASSFQTENIQYF. The CDR3 DNA reads TGTGCCAGCAGTTTCCAGACAGAAAACATTCAGTACTTC.

This chain uses TRBV5-3 with TRBJ2-3; possible D gene TRBD2, 6 bases. TRBV5-3 is placed among ORFs of uncertain function. Deletions cut 4 bases from V and 0 bases from J, with 18 bases between. The CDR3 has 17 residues. The CDR3 DNA follows: TGTGCCAGAAGCCTCCCCGGGCTAGCGACTAGCACAGATACGCAGTATTTT. Its translation: CARSLPGLATSTDTQYF.

This chain links TRBV19 with TRBJ1-5, with 7 bases fitting TRBD1. The V gene's germline CDR1 is LNHDA and CDR2 SQIVND (reference sequence). The CDR3 contains 14 residues. The ends lost 5 bases at V and 4 bases at J; junction bases unmatched: 5. The CDR3 nucleotides read TGTGCCAGTAGTCGACAGGGACCAAATCAGCCCCAGCATTTT. Translation gives CASSRQGPNQPQHF.

The V gene is TRBV9, the J gene TRBJ2-2, with TRBD2 identical over 10 bases. CDR1 and CDR2 (germline): SGDLS, YYNGEE. With 0 bases clipped from V and 3 bases from J, the junction kept 5 bases outside the gene matches. This CDR3 has 17 residues. The DNA for the CDR3 is TGTGCCAGCAGCGTAGCGCCTAGCGGGAGAGACACCGGGGAGCTGTTTTTT. Translation: CASSVAPSGRDTGELFF.

The V and J genes are TRBV7-9 and TRBJ2-7, with 11 bases identical to TRBD2. The CDR3 runs 15 residues. J was trimmed by 2 bases and V by 5 bases; bases with no gene match: 5. CDR1 is SEHNR and CDR2 is FQNEAQ in the germline V gene (reference sequence). CDR3 amino acids: CASSHLAGGTYEQYF. Written as DNA, the CDR3 is TGTGCCAGCAGCCACCTAGCGGGGGGAACCTACGAGCAGTACTTC. The full variable domain, with the rest looked up from reference TRBV7-9 and TRBJ2-7, is DTGVSQNPRHKITKRGQNVTFRCDPISEHNRLYWYRQTLGQGPEFLTYFQNEAQLEKSRLLSDRFSAERPKGSFSTLEIQRTEQGDSAMYLCASSHLAGGTYEQYFGPGTRLTVT.

This clone was seen only a few times. V gene TRBV6-6 combines with J gene TRBJ1-1; 9 bases map to TRBD1. The CDR3 covers 15 residues. Germline V CDR1 and CDR2: MNHNY, SVGAGI (reference sequence). J gave up 1 base and V 5 bases, and 5 bases lay outside the gene matches. DNA for the CDR3: TGTGCCAGCAGTAGACCGGGACAGGGGAACACTGAAGCTTTCTTT. Protein product: CASSRPGQGNTEAFF.

This clone showed up just once. The chain is built from TRBV5-1 and TRBJ2-3, with TRBD1 as a possible D gene (5 bases). CDR1 is SGHRS, CDR2 YFSETQ, per germline. CDR3 length equals 17 residues. V lost 4 bases and J lost 2, with 20 bases in between. This CDR3 is CASSPGSGAGNTDTQYF. The DNA of the CDR3 is TGCGCCAGCAGCCCTGGATCCGGTGCAGGGAACACAGATACGCAGTATTTT.

The count of this clone is one. The genes are TRBV7-2 and TRBJ1-4; D is unresolved. The CDR3 runs 14 residues. Trimming removed 1 base at V and 2 bases at J, with 5 bases between. Germline assignment: CDR1 SGHTA and CDR2 FQGNSA. CDR3 coding DNA: TGTGCCAGCAGCTTAGTAGTGACTAATGAAAAACTGTTTTTT. The encoded protein is CASSLVVTNEKLFF.

Concerning this clone: The same CDR3 is also encoded by other DNA sequences in this sample. V gene TRBV7-9 combines with J gene TRBJ2-7, with a possible D match to TRBD2 (6 bases). The germline V gene has CDR1 SEHNR and CDR2 FQNEAQ (reference sequence). CDR3 length equals 13 residues. V was cut by 0 bases and J by 3 bases, with 6 bases left in between. The CDR3 region is CASSLAGGYEQYF. The CDR3 DNA reads TGTGCCAGCAGCTTAGCGGGGGGCTACGAGCAGTACTTC.

This chain connects TRBV28 to TRBJ2-7; 13 bases align to TRBD2. Trimming removed 4 bases from V and 6 bases from J; junction bases left unmatched: 12. This CDR3 spans 17 amino acids. Looked up from germline, CDR1 is MDHEN and CDR2 is SYDVKM. The CDR3 is CASSSLRATSGRVEQYF. CDR3 sequence (DNA): TGTGCCAGCAGTTCTTTAAGGGCAACTAGCGGGAGGGTCGAGCAGTACTTC.

This sequence joins TRBV5-6 and TRBJ1-5; D not certain. V was cut by 5 bases and J by 0 bases, with 9 bases left in between. The CDR3 is 14 amino acids. The germline gives CDR1 SGHDT, CDR2 YYEEEE. CDR3 residues: CASSLSYSNQPQHF. For the CDR3, the DNA is TGTGCCAGCAGTCTCAGTTATAGCAATCAGCCCCAGCATTTT.

This rearrangement joins TRBV19 to TRBJ1-6, with 7 bases fitting TRBD1. There are 13 residues in the CDR3. Per the germline V gene, CDR1 is LNHDA and CDR2 is SQIVND (reference sequence). The J segment lost 8 bases and the V segment lost 5 bases, leaving 3 bases of the junction unmatched. The CDR3: CASSDDRDSPLHF. DNA for the CDR3: TGTGCCAGTAGTGACGACAGGGATTCACCCCTCCACTTT.

The chain is built from TRBV6-5 and TRBJ2-5, with D perhaps TRBD2 (5 bases). The V end was cut by 5 bases, the J end by 4 bases, with 17 bases between. Germline CDR1 MNHEY, CDR2 SVGAGI. The CDR3 runs 15 residues. The DNA for the CDR3 is TGTGCCAGCAGTACCTCGTATTTGGCGGGAGAGACCCAGTACTTC. It codes for CASSTSYLAGETQYF.

The rearrangement joins TRBV11-1 to TRBJ2-1; 7 bases are shared with TRBD2. Trimming removed 5 bases from V and 4 bases from J; junction bases left unmatched: 17. The CDR3 consists of 18 residues. CDR1 SGHAT and CDR2 FQDESV come from the germline V gene (reference sequence). CDR3: CASSLGISSSGLYNEQFF. CDR3 nucleotide sequence: TGTGCCAGCAGCCTAGGCATTTCGTCTAGCGGCCTTTACAATGAGCAGTTCTTC.

The chain uses TRBV28 and TRBJ2-5; TRBD2 might be the D (7 bases). The CDR3 totals 16 residues. Trimming shortened V by 6 bases and J by 3 bases, and 20 bases separated the two germline ends. The germline V gene encodes CDR1 MDHEN and CDR2 SYDVKM. This chain's CDR3 is CASRGTGRGLEETQYF. As DNA, the CDR3 is TGTGCCAGCAGGGGTACAGGGCGGGGGTTGGAAGAGACCCAGTACTTC.

J is TRBJ2-7 and V is TRBV11-2; the D gene is possibly TRBD2 (6 bases). Germline V gene sequence: CDR1 SGHAT, CDR2 FQNNGV. The CDR3 totals 17 residues. Trimming pared 1 base from V and 2 bases from J, leaving 18 bases between. CDR3 in amino acids: CASSLGTGRQGAYEQYF. In nucleotides, the CDR3 is TGTGCCAGCAGCTTAGGGACTGGGAGGCAGGGTGCCTACGAGCAGTACTTC.

The rearrangement uses TRBV4-3 and TRBJ2-7, with a possible D match to TRBD2 (6 bases). This CDR3 is 16 amino acids long. CDR1 and CDR2 from the germline V gene are LGHNA and YSLEER. V lost 4 bases to trimming and J lost 5 bases, with 21 bases between them. This chain's CDR3 is CASSPRGLSPDNEQYF. CDR3 DNA sequence: TGCGCCAGCAGCCCTAGGGGACTTAGCCCAGACAACGAGCAGTACTTC.

This clone was seen a single time. This chain joins TRBV6-4 and TRBJ2-3; perhaps TRBD2 as D (6 bases). Between the trimmed V and J ends, which lost 5 bases and 0 bases, there was a span of 12 bases. Germline V lookup: CDR1 MRHNA, CDR2 SNTAGT. CDR3 length: 15 amino acids. The DNA of the CDR3 is TGTGCCAGCAGTCGGGACTCAAAAAGCACAGATACGCAGTATTTT. Translation: CASSRDSKSTDTQYF.

The chain combines TRBV5-1 with TRBJ1-2; 10 bases line up with TRBD1. The V gene end was trimmed by 4 bases and the J gene end by 5 bases; junction bases not matched to a gene: 5. CDR1 SGHRS and CDR2 YFSETQ come from the germline V gene. CDR3 length: 14 amino acids. DNA for the CDR3: TGCGCCAGCAGCGCGGGACAGGGGATGTATGGCTACACCTTC. Translating it yields CASSAGQGMYGYTF.

In DNA, the CDR3 is TGTGCCAGCAGCGTAACCACATCGTATCTGCACGAGACCCAGTACTTC. Protein product: CASSVTTSYLHETQYF. The J gene is TRBJ2-5, the V gene TRBV27; no clear D. This CDR3 region has 16 residues. Germline assignment: CDR1 MNHEY and CDR2 SMNVEV (reference sequence). The ends were cut back, 6 bases at V and 5 bases at J, with 22 bases in the middle.

The chain is built from TRBV5-1 and TRBJ1-1; D ambiguous. CDR1 and CDR2 from the germline V gene are SGHRS and YFSETQ. The CDR3 totals 16 residues. V dropped 1 base and J dropped 6 bases, with 19 bases sitting between them. The CDR3 DNA sequence: TGCGCCAGCAGCTTGTCCGCGGGAGGACTAGGCGCTGAAGCTTTCTTT. This translates into CASSLSAGGLGAEAFF.